This entry describes one T cell receptor beta chain. Its antigen remains unknown. The PCR ran on 60 Vbeta and 13 Jbeta primers. TCRdb's table, derived via immunoSEQ multiplex PCR, lists solely in-frame clones and lacks some. The sample lists approximately 120,000 clones, around two thirds seen once, with about 4.9% in the top ten. The CDR3 is made up of 13 amino acids. Germline V gives CDR1 MDHEN, CDR2 SYDVKM. V was pared by 6 bases and J by 0 bases, with 6 bases between. The data originate from a study of cytomegalovirus exposure and HLA in healthy donors. Study-level points and caveats: Apparent HLA restriction characterized most CMV-associated TCR beta chains in a later analysis. A later analysis linked roughly 17,000 TCR beta sequences to HLA alleles at 0.05 false discovery rate. Donor immune exposure was known only as CMV serostatus.

The chain joins TRBV28 to TRBJ2-4; maybe TRBD2 (5 bases). Sample: PBMCs. This TCR derives from a man aged 55 to 70 in good health and CMV-seropositive. CDR3 protein: CASRGLAKNIQYF. CDR3 DNA: TGTGCCAGCAGAGGACTAGCCAAAAACATTCAGTACTTC.